The 13 T cell receptor beta chains below were found in one sample sequenced in a study of cytomegalovirus exposure and HLA in healthy donors. Both 60 Vbeta primers and 13 Jbeta primers went into the PCR. The method was immunoSEQ multiplex PCR; TCRdb's version includes in-frame clones alone and lacks a portion of them. This table has 100,000 to 150,000 clones, 65% to 90% appearing once. The sequencing sample was made of PBMCs. These receptors all come from a girl aged 2-9 years in good health and CMV-seronegative.

V is TRBV30 and J is TRBJ2-7; 9 bases align to TRBD1. The CDR3 extends over 14 amino acids. The J segment lost 3 bases and the V segment lost 5 bases, leaving 8 bases of the junction unmatched. Germline V CDR1 and CDR2: GTSNPN, SVGIG (reference sequence). In DNA form, the CDR3 reads TGTGCCTGGTCGAACTCGGGACAGGGCTACGAGCAGTACTTC. It codes for CAWSNSGQGYEQYF.

This chain connects TRBV13 to TRBJ2-1, with D possibly TRBD2 on 6 matching bases. With 5 bases removed from V and 1 base from J, the gap between germline ends came to 18 bases. The germline V gene has CDR1 PRHDT and CDR2 FYEKMQ (reference sequence). CDR3 length: 17 amino acids. This chain's CDR3 is CASSHRGWAQSYNEQFF. The CDR3 coding sequence is TGTGCCAGCAGCCACCGGGGGTGGGCCCAATCCTACAATGAGCAGTTCTTC.

V is TRBV7-2 and J is TRBJ2-1; TRBD2 aligns across 11 bases. CDR3 length: 15 residues. Germline CDR1 SGHTA, CDR2 FQGNSA. The trim removed 6 bases at V and 8 bases at J, leaving 9 bases unmatched. This CDR3 is CASSTYSGGVDEQFF. DNA for the CDR3: TGTGCCAGCAGTACCTATAGCGGGGGGGTGGATGAGCAGTTCTTC.

V and J are TRBV6-5 and TRBJ2-1; TRBD2 agrees at 11 bases. CDR1 and CDR2 from the germline V gene are MNHEY and SVGAGI. This CDR3 contains 13 residues. Trimming removed 6 bases from V and 13 bases from J; junction bases left unmatched: 8. The CDR3: CASRVIAGGLQFF. DNA of the CDR3: TGTGCCAGCAGGGTTATAGCGGGAGGGCTTCAGTTCTTC.

This clone appeared once. This chain joins TRBV15 and TRBJ2-7; 12 bases map to TRBD2. With 3 bases clipped from V and 3 bases from J, the junction kept 12 bases outside the gene matches. Per germline, CDR1 LNHNV and CDR2 YYDKDF (reference sequence). The CDR3 runs 18 residues. The CDR3 here is CATSSLNLRTSGNYEQYF. The CDR3 nucleotides read TGTGCCACCAGCAGCCTTAATCTCCGGACTAGCGGGAACTACGAGCAGTACTTC.

This rearrangement joins TRBV4-1 to TRBJ2-3; 11 nucleotides line up with TRBD2. There are 17 residues in the CDR3. The junction had 5 bases not matched to a gene; V was cut back by 1 base and J by 2 bases. Germline V gene data show CDR1 as MGHRA and CDR2 as YSYEKL. CDR3 in DNA: TGCGCCAGCAGCCAAGGGACTAGCGGGTTCTTCACAGATACGCAGTATTTT. This gives the protein CASSQGTSGFFTDTQYF.

The V call is TRBV14, the J call TRBJ2-3; D is perhaps TRBD1 (5 bases). V dropped 0 bases and J dropped 5 bases, with 21 bases sitting between them. Per germline, CDR1 SGHDN and CDR2 FVKESK. The CDR3 has 18 residues. The CDR3 DNA is TGTGCCAGCAGCCAAGATTCTCTTCGACAGCCCGGTGGAGATACGCAGTATTTT. Translation gives CASSQDSLRQPGGDTQYF.

The chain employs TRBV7-9 and TRBJ2-4; TRBD1 agrees at 8 bases. This CDR3 is 16 amino acids long. Germline CDR1 and CDR2: SEHNR and FQNEAQ (reference sequence). V shed 3 bases and J 0 bases; nucleotides not matched to a gene: 4. The CDR3 reads CASSLGGQGAKNIQYF. CDR3 bases: TGTGCCAGCAGCTTGGGAGGACAGGGAGCCAAAAACATTCAGTACTTC. Together with reference TRBV7-9 and TRBJ2-4, the CDR3 gives the full variable domain: DTGVSQNPRHKITKRGQNVTFRCDPISEHNRLYWYRQTLGQGPEFLTYFQNEAQLEKSRLLSDRFSAERPKGSFSTLEIQRTEQGDSAMYLCASSLGGQGAKNIQYFGAGTRLSVL.

CDR3 coding DNA: TGCGCCAGCAGCTCCAGAGACGGCGGGGGAAAACTGTTTTTT. Translating it yields CASSSRDGGGKLFF. The chain recombines TRBV4-3 with TRBJ1-4; possibly TRBD1 for D (5 bases). V lost 5 bases and J 10 bases, leaving 17 bases between the germline ends. Germline-derived CDR1 and CDR2 are LGHNA and YSLEER. The CDR3 is 14 residues long.

The genes are TRBV9 and TRBJ2-1; 11 bases line up with TRBD2. Per germline, CDR1 SGDLS and CDR2 YYNGEE. After removal of 4 bases from V and 7 bases from J, the junction contained 7 bases not matched to a gene. This CDR3 has 15 amino acids. CDR3 amino acids: CASSLAGGERNEQFF. The CDR3, as DNA: TGTGCCAGCAGCCTAGCGGGGGGCGAGAGGAATGAGCAGTTCTTC.

This clone was picked up one time. The V gene is TRBV7-6, the J gene TRBJ2-2, with unresolved D. Germline V gene lookup returns CDR1 SGHVS and CDR2 FNYEAQ. Trimming cost V 1 base and J 6 bases, with 6 bases left between them. This CDR3 has 13 residues. The CDR3 sequence: CASSLGGSGELFF. In nucleotides, the CDR3 is TGTGCCAGCAGCTTAGGTGGCTCCGGGGAGCTGTTTTTT. The complete variable domain, with remaining parts taken from reference TRBV7-6 and TRBJ2-2, reads GAGVSQSPRYKVTKRGQDVALRCDPISGHVSLYWYRQALGQGPEFLTYFNYEAQQDKSGLPNDRFSAERPEGSISTLTIQRTEQRDSAMYRCASSLGGSGELFFGEGSRLTVL.

This rearrangement joins TRBV11-2 to TRBJ1-5, with 7 bases that match TRBD1. V dropped 1 base and J dropped 8; count of bases not matched to a gene: 11. This CDR3 is built from 16 residues. Germline values: CDR1 SGHAT, CDR2 FQNNGV. The CDR3 bases are TGTGCCAGCAGCTTAGGGCGACAGGGCTGGGGGGAGCCCCAGCATTTT. Translation: CASSLGRQGWGEPQHF.

V gene TRBV6-1 combines with J gene TRBJ2-5; the D is unclear. V lost 1 base and J lost 2, with 11 bases in between. This CDR3 comprises 15 residues. CDR1 and CDR2 from the germline V gene are MNHNS and SASEGT. Here the CDR3 reads CASSEGRLIQETQYF. Here the CDR3 DNA reads TGTGCCAGCAGTGAAGGTAGACTCATTCAAGAGACCCAGTACTTC.